This T cell receptor (beta chain) was captured in a study of T cell responses to AZD1222 COVID-19 vaccine. Worth noting for this clone: As yet, its antigen is unknown.

TCRdb's copy holds only in-frame clones and misses some; the assay was immunoSEQ multiplex PCR. Of about 120,000 clones in the sample, approximately 89% were seen once. General observations from the study: Regions left unmutated in variants are reportedly the target of nearly half of spike-specific TCRs.

CDR3 size: 14 residues. Germline V CDR1 and CDR2: GTSNPN, SVGIG (reference sequence). Trimming cost V 0 bases and J 7 bases; bases outside gene matches: 7. The starting material was peripheral blood, obtained on day 0 of AZD1222 vaccination. The sequence was obtained from an adult in good health. The chain is built from TRBV30 and TRBJ1-1, with TRBD1 identical over 8 bases. The CDR3 sequence: CAWSVHAGQGEAFF. CDR3 DNA sequence: TGTGCCTGGAGTGTACACGCAGGACAGGGTGAAGCTTTCTTT.